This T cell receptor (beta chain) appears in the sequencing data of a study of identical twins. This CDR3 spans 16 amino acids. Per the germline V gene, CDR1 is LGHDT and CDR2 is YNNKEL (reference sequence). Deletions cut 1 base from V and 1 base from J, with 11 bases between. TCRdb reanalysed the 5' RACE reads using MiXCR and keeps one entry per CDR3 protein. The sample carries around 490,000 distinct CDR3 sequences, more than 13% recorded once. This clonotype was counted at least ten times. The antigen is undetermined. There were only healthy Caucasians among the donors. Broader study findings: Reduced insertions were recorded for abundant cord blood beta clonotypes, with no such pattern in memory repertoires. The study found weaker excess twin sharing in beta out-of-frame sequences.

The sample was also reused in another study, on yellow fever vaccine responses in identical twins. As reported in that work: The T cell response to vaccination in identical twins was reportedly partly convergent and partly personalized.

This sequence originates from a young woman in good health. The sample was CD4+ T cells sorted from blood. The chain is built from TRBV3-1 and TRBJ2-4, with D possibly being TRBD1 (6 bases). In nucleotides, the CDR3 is TGTGCCAGCAGCCAAGTCTTGCAGGGGGCCAAAAACATTCAGTACTTC. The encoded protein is CASSQVLQGAKNIQYF.